This T cell receptor (beta chain) was found in a study of relationships among human T cell subsets (dated 2010 in TCRdb). Context from the whole study: Sequencing was performed on eight distinct blood T cell populations: pan T, CD8 cytotoxic, regulatory, Th1, Th2, naive plus transitional, activated and memory cells.

To prepare the library, multiplex PCR was applied. Instrument on record: 454 GS FLX. TCR alpha and beta CDR3 regions were amplified from mRNA by semiquantitative ARM-PCR. In ARM-PCR, tagged nested gene-specific primers were used first, and communal superprimers then performed exponential amplification. Before the second amplification round was performed on first-round PCR products, the nested primers were removed by exonuclease. Amplicons were sequenced on the 454 platform, which allows rapid sequencing of millions of DNA fragments without cloning bias. A read mappable to both V and J germline segments was defined as an effective read. On the study's bioinformatics: IRmap was used to assign reads to germline V, D and J segments, and IRmap relies on pyromap, a Smith-Waterman modification adapted to 454 sequencing errors. D-beta assignments were filtered with cutoffs set at the 99th percentile of alignment scores obtained from simulated random sequences. The CDR3 was taken to be the amino acids lying between the conserved V-segment Y[YFLI]C motif and the J-segment [FW]GXGT motif. Repertoire diversity was estimated with a compound Poisson process model previously applied to large-scale EST data. A procedure for detecting cross-contamination was used to argue that sample contamination was not the source of the shared CDR3s. The public reads were quality trimmed at Q25 with fastp and then assembled into clones with MiXCR by TCRdb, keeping productive beta chains. Identical CDR3 proteins give one entry, which carries the most common genes and DNA. TCRdb, not the authors, supplied the V and J calls. The sample table holds 7,000 or so distinct CDR3 sequences, of which 70% were seen once. Around 50% of the sample belongs to the ten largest clones.

CDR1 and CDR2 are read off the germline V gene as SGHTA and FQGTGA. Spanning cysteine to phenylalanine, the CDR3 consists of 13 amino acids. The retained sequence is limited to the CDR3, 39 bases, with the frame set at the first base. V was cut back by 2 bases and J by 6 bases, leaving a gap of 8 bases between them. A single count supports this clonotype. This clone's antigen is unknown. It has no much larger one-base neighbor in the sample; base qualities were not kept. One read alone lends weak support. Naive plus transitional T cells were isolated with anti-CD45RA microbeads from pooled isolated CD4+ and CD8+ T cells. To isolate the T cell subsets, Miltenyi superparamagnetic beads coated with subset-specific monoclonal antibodies were used. All T cell populations were isolated from peripheral blood. Ficoll separation was used to obtain mononuclear cells from whole blood, after which anti-CD14 microbeads were used to deplete monocytes. Right after isolation, the cell populations were resuspended in RNAprotect reagent.

Broader findings and caveats from the paper: A CD4+CD8+ double-positive population could not be excluded by the bead-based sorting. More than 60% of CD8+ cytotoxic sequences came from clones with more than 100 reads, while the regulatory and Th2 subsets showed few clones of that size. Substantial CDR3 sharing among Th1, Th2 and regulatory T cells was interpreted as suggesting stochastic cell fate choices. No statistically significant differences in V, D and J usage, CDR3 length or N-nucleotide additions were observed among the seven subsets.

The V and J genes are TRBV7-3 and TRBJ2-1, with no D gene named confidently. The sequencing sample was made of naive and transitional (CD45RA+) T cells sorted from blood. This specimen's cell subset or site label, per the study, means: CD45RA+ naive plus transitional T cells (Tn+t). This receptor was taken from a man between 35 and 55 years old in good health. The encoded CDR3 is CASSLDYTNEQFF. Here is the DNA: TGTGCCAGCAGCTTAGATTATACCAATGAGCAGTTCTTC.